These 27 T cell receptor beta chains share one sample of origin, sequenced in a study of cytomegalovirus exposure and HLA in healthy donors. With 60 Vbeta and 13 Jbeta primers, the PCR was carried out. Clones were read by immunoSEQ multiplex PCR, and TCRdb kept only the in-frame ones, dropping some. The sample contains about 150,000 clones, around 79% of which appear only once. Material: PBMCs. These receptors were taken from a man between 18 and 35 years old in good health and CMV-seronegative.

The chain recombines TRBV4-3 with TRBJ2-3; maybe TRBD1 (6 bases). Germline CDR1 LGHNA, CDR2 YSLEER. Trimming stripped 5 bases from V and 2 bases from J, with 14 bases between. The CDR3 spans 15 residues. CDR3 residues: CASSWTVSVTDTQYF. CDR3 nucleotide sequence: TGCGCCAGCAGCTGGACAGTCTCCGTCACAGATACGCAGTATTTT.

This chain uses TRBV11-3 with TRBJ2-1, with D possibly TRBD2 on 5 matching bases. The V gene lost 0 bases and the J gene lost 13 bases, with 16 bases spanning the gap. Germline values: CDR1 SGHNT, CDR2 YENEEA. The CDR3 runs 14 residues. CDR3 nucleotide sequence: TGTGCCAGCAGCTTAGATCCCCAACTAGGTCCCCAGTTCTTC. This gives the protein CASSLDPQLGPQFF.

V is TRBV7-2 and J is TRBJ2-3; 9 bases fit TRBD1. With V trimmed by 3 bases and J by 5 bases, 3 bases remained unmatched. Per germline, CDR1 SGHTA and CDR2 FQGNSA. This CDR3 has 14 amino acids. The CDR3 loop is CASSFGQGRDTQYF. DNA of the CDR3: TGTGCCAGCAGCTTCGGACAGGGGAGAGATACGCAGTATTTT.

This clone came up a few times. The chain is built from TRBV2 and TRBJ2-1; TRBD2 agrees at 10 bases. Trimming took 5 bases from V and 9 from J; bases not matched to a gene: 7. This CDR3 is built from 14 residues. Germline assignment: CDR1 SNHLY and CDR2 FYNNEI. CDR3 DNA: TGTGCCAGCAGTTTGGGACTAGCGAAGGGTGAGCAGTTCTTC. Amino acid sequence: CASSLGLAKGEQFF.

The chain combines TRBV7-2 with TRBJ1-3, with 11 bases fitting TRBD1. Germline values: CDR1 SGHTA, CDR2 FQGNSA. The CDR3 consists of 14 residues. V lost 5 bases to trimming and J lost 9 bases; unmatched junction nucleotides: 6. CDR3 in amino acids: CASSRDRGVTTIYF. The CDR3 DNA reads TGTGCCAGCAGCCGGGACAGGGGGGTTACCACCATATATTTT.

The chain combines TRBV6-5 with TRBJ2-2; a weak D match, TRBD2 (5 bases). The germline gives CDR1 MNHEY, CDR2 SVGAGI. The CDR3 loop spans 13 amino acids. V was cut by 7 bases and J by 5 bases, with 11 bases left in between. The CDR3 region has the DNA TGTGCCAGCACCCGGGGATTTACCGGGGAGCTGTTTTTT. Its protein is CASTRGFTGELFF.

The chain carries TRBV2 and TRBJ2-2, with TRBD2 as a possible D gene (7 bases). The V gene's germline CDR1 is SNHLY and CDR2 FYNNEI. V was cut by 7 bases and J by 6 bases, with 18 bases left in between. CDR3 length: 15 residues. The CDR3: CASTWGGLGAGELFF. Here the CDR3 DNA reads TGTGCCAGCACCTGGGGGGGCCTAGGCGCCGGGGAGCTGTTTTTT.

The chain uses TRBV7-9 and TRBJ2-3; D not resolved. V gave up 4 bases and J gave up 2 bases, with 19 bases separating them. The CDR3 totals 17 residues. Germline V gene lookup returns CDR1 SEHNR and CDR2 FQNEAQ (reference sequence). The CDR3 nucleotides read TGTGCCAGCAGCTCGTTTAGATCCATTGATTACACAGATACGCAGTATTTT. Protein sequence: CASSSFRSIDYTDTQYF.

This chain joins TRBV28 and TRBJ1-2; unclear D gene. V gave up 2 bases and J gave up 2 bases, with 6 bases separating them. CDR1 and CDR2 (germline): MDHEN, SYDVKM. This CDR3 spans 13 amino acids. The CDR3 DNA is TGTGCCAGCAGTTTAGAGGTAAACTATGGCTACACCTTC. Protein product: CASSLEVNYGYTF.

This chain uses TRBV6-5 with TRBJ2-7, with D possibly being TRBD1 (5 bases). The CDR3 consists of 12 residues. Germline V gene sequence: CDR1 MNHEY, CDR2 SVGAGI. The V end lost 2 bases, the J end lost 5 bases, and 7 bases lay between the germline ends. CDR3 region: CASSYGRDEQYF. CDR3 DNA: TGTGCCAGCAGTTACGGCAGGGACGAGCAGTACTTC.

The CDR3: CASSSGQTARGYEQYF. CDR3 bases: TGTGCCAGCAGCTCTGGACAAACAGCCCGAGGTTACGAGCAGTACTTC. The chain uses TRBV7-9 and TRBJ2-7; weak D call: TRBD1 (5 bases). The V gene lost 4 bases and the J gene lost 4 bases, with 20 bases spanning the gap. This CDR3 contains 16 residues. Germline values: CDR1 SEHNR, CDR2 FQNEAQ (reference sequence).

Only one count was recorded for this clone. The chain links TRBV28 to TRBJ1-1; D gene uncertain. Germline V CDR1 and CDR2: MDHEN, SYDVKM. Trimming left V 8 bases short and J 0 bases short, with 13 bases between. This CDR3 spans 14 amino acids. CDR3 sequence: CASLGSTLNTEAFF. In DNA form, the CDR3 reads TGTGCCAGCCTAGGTAGCACCTTGAACACTGAAGCTTTCTTT.

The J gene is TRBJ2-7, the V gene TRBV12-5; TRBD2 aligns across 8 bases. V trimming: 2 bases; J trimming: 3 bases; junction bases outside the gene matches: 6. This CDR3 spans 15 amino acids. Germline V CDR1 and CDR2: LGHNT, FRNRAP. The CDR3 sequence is CASGLPTGGGYEQYF. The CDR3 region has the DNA TGTGCTAGTGGTTTGCCAACGGGGGGGGGCTACGAGCAGTACTTC.

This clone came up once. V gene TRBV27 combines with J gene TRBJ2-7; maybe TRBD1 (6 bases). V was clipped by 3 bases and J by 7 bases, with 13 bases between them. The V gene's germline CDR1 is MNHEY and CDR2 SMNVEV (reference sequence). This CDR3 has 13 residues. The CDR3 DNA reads TGTGCCAGCAGTTTCCGGGACATTGGGGAGCAGTACTTC. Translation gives CASSFRDIGEQYF.

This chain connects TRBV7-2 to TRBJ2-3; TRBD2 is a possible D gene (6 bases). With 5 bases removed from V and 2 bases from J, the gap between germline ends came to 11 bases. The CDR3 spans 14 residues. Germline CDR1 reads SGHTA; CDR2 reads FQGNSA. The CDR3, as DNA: TGTGCCAGCAGCCCGGGACTCCTCACAGATACGCAGTATTTT. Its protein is CASSPGLLTDTQYF. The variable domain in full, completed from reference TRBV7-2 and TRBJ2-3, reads GAGVSQSPSNKVTEKGKDVELRCDPISGHTALYWYRQSLGQGLEFLIYFQGNSAPDKSGLPSDRFSAERTGGSVSTLTIQRTQQEDSAVYLCASSPGLLTDTQYFGPGTRLTVL.

In DNA form, the CDR3 reads TGCGCCAGCAGCCAAGTACCTACCGGGACTAGCGGGCAGAATGAGCAGTTCTTC. Amino acids: CASSQVPTGTSGQNEQFF. This chain uses TRBV4-3 with TRBJ2-1; 12 bases match TRBD2. Trimming took 1 base from V and 7 from J; bases not matched to a gene: 11. The CDR3 loop spans 18 amino acids. Germline V CDR1 and CDR2: LGHNA, YSLEER.

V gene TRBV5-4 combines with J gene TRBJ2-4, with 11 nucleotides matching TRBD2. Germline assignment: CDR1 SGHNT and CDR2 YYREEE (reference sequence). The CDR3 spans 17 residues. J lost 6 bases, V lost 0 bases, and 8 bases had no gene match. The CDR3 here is CASSLGGSGRVGNIQYF. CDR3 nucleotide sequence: TGTGCCAGCAGCTTGGGGGGTAGCGGGAGGGTTGGAAACATTCAGTACTTC.

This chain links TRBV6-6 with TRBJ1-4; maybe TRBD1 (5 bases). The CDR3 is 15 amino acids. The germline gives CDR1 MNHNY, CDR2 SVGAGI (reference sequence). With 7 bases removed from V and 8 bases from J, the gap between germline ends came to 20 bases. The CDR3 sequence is CASTNRRGSGEKLFF. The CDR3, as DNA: TGTGCCAGCACTAACCGGAGGGGCTCAGGGGAAAAACTGTTTTTT.

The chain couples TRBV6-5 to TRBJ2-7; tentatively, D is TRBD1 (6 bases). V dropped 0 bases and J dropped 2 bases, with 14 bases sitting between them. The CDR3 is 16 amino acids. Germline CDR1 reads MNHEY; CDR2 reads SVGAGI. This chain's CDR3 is CASSYSRPGQAYEQYF. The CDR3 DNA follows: TGTGCCAGCAGTTACTCGAGGCCGGGACAAGCCTACGAGCAGTACTTC.

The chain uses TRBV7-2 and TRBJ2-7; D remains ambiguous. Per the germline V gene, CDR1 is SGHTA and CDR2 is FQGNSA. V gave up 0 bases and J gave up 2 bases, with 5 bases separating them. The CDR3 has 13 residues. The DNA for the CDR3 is TGTGCCAGCAGCTTAGCCAGTACCTACGAGCAGTACTTC. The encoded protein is CASSLASTYEQYF.

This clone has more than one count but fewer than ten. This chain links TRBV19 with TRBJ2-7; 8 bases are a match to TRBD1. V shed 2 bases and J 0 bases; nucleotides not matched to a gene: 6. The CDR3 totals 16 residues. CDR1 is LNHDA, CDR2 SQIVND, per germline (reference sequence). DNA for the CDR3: TGTGCCAGTAGTATATCGACAGGGGATTTCTCCTACGAGCAGTACTTC. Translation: CASSISTGDFSYEQYF.

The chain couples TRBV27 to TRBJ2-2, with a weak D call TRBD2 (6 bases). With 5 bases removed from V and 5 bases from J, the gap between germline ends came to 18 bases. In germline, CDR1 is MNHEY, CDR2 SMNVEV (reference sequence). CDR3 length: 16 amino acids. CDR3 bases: TGTGCCAGCAGTCCCTACTGGACGGCGGGAACCGGGGAGCTGTTTTTT. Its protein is CASSPYWTAGTGELFF.

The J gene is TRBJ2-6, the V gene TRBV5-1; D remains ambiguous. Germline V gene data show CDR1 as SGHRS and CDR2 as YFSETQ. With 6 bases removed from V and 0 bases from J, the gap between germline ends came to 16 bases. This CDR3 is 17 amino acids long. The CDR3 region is CASTPLYSDSGANVLTF. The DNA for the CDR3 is TGCGCCAGCACCCCCCTATACAGTGACTCTGGGGCCAACGTCCTGACTTTC.

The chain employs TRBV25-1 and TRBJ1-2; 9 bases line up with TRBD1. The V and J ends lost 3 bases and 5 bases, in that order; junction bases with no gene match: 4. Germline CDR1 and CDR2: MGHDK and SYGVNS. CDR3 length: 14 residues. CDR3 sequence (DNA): TGTGCCAGCAGTGACTTACAGGGGGCTTATGGCTACACCTTC. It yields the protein CASSDLQGAYGYTF.

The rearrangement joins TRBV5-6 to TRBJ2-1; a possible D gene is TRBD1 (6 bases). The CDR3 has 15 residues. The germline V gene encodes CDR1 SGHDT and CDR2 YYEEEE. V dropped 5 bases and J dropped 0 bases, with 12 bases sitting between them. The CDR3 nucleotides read TGTGCCAGCAGGAGGGGGAAGAGCTCCTACAATGAGCAGTTCTTC. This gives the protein CASRRGKSSYNEQFF.

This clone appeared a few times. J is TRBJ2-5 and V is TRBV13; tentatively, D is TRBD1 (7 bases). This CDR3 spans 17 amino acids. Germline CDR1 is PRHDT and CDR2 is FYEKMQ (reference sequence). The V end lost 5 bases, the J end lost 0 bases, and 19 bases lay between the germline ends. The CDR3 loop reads CASSPGGMAGHQETQYF. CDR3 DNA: TGTGCCAGCAGCCCAGGGGGGATGGCGGGCCACCAAGAGACCCAGTACTTC.

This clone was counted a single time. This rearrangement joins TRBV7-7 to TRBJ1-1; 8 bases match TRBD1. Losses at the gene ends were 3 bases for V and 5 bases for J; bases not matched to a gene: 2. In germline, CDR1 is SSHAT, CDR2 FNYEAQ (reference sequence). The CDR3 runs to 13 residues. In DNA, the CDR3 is TGTGCCAGCAGCTTGACAGGGGCGACTGAAGCTTTCTTT. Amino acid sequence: CASSLTGATEAFF. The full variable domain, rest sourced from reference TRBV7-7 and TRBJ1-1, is GAGVSQSPRYKVTKRGQDVTLRCDPISSHATLYWYQQALGQGPEFLTYFNYEAQPDKSGLPSDRFSAERPEGSISTLTIQRTEQRDSAMYRCASSLTGATEAFFGQGTRLTVV.